The T cell receptor beta chain under discussion was sequenced for a study of shared clonotypes between healthy human individuals. Germline V gene data show CDR1 as LGHNA and CDR2 as YSLEER. Germline trimming cut 3 bases from V and 8 bases from J; bases unmatched to any gene: 13. This CDR3 is built from 18 residues. Donors were Caucasian adults residing in Nashville, Tennessee, USA. Using immunoSEQ multiplex PCR, the repertoire was profiled, and TCRdb retains in-frame clones only, with some absent. The table has over 300,000 clones, about nine tenths seen once. This clone was seen just once. This sequence originates from a man younger than 35 in good health. The sequenced sample consisted of memory CD8+ T cells sorted from blood. Subset: CD45RO+ cells pooled with CCR7-negative TemRA cells. The chain combines TRBV4-3 with TRBJ2-1; 13 bases align to TRBD2. CDR3 sequence: CASSHGLTSGRASHEQFF. The CDR3 nucleotides are TGCGCCAGCAGCCATGGACTTACTAGCGGGAGGGCCTCTCATGAGCAGTTCTTC.